This T cell receptor beta chain was sequenced in a study of shared clonotypes between healthy human individuals. Note on this clone: Its target is not known.

The CDR3 contains 16 residues. The V end lost 2 bases, the J end lost 2 bases, and 16 bases lay between the germline ends. CDR1 and CDR2 (germline): SGHRS, YFSETQ. Sequencing was performed with immunoSEQ multiplex PCR; in TCRdb, only in-frame clones are kept and a portion is missing. Of some 1,100,000 clones detected, 70% to 80% appear once; the ten largest clones hold about 0.52%. Findings and caveats of the study: Sampling included only blood; tissue repertoires likely differ. Sharing across four donors was highest in naive CD4 (roughly 5%) and lowest in memory CD8 (around 0.4%).

V usage is TRBV5-1 and J usage is TRBJ2-5; D possibly corresponds to TRBD1 (5 bases). Sequenced sample: memory CD4+ T cells from PBMCs. As for subset: CD45RA-negative fraction. The sequence was collected from a young man in good health. Some clones in this sample may be carry-over from other donors' samples. CDR3 nucleotide sequence: TGCGCCAGCAGCTTCTCAGGGCTTGTGTGGCAAGAGACCCAGTACTTC. As protein: CASSFSGLVWQETQYF. The whole variable domain, filled in from reference TRBV5-1 and TRBJ2-5, reads KAGVTQTPRYLIKTRGQQVTLSCSPISGHRSVSWYQQTPGQGLQFLFEYFSETQRNKGNFPGRFSGRQFSNSRSEMNVSTLELGDSALYLCASSFSGLVWQETQYFGPGTRLLVL.